This T cell receptor (beta chain) was sequenced during a study of cytotoxic CD8 clonotypes in ibrutinib-treated CLL. CDR1 is SGHNT, CDR2 YENEEA, per germline. Trimming took 5 bases from V and 2 from J; bases not matched to a gene: 9. There are 16 residues in the CDR3. Some clones are missing from TCRdb's copy, which holds only in-frame ones; the method was immunoSEQ multiplex PCR. Here the sample spans under 200,000 clones, 81% being singletons. Study-level results: While tracking circulating CD8+ T-cell counts, baseline clonality exceeded that of age-matched healthy donors. A difference in sampling times existed between sustained-remission and progressing patients.

Comments on this clone: Its antigen is unidentified.

The receptor was isolated from a human donor with chronic lymphocytic leukemia. This chain connects TRBV11-3 to TRBJ2-3; 8 nucleotides line up with TRBD2. The sample here was PBMCs, taken after 12 months of ibrutinib treatment. CDR3 amino acids: CASSRGLEWATDTQYF. DNA for the CDR3: TGTGCCAGCAGCAGGGGACTAGAGTGGGCCACAGATACGCAGTATTTT.